Listed below are T cell receptor beta chains from one sample, sequenced in a study of blood T cells in healthy people across ages. One entry per CDR3 protein, called by TCRdb with MiXCR from the 5' RACE reads. The sample holds over 1.5 million distinct CDR3 sequences; around 50% are singletons and the top ten take 2% to 2.5%. Sequences were obtained from blood. These TCRs come from a middle-aged woman in good health. Both conserved end residues are part of each CDR3. The D gene is left open where the match is weak. A row's size may be missing; if present it is once, few, many or a size class.

few | TRBJ2-1 | NA | TRBV20-1 | TGCAGTGCTAGCGAATTGTGGGAGCAGTTCTTC | CSASELWEQFF
few | TRBJ2-7 | NA | TRBV7-9 | TGTGCCAGCAGCTTACCAAACCGGGACTACGAGCAGTACTTC | CASSLPNRDYEQYF
many | TRBJ2-7 | TRBD1 | TRBV4-3 | TGCGCCAGCAGCCAAGCGTCAGGGGGTCCCTACGAGCAGTACTTC | CASSQASGGPYEQYF
few | TRBJ2-6 | NA | TRBV20-1 | TGCAGTGCCCAGGCGACCTCTGGGGCCAACGTCCTGACTTTC | CSAQATSGANVLTF
NA | TRBJ2-5 | TRBD1 | TRBV28 | TGTGCCAGCAGCCCCAGACAGGGGGCAGCTAGGGAGACCCAGTACTTC | CASSPRQGAARETQYF
few | TRBJ2-7 | NA | TRBV4-2 | TGTGCCAGCAGCCAAGGAATGGGCGGGGTCTCCTACGAGCAGTACTTC | CASSQGMGGVSYEQYF
few | TRBJ2-1 | NA | TRBV11-2 | TGTGCCAGCAGCTTAGTTAATGGTGGTGAGCAGTTCTTC | CASSLVNGGEQFF
few | TRBJ2-6 | NA | TRBV20-1 | TGCAGTGCCTTACTGCCTACAGGGTCTGGGGCCAACGTCCTGACTTTC | CSALLPTGSGANVLTF
many | TRBJ2-1 | TRBD2 | TRBV7-8 | TGTGCCAGCAGCTTAGCTGGCGGGGGGGCCCACAATGAGCAGTTCTTC | CASSLAGGGAHNEQFF
NA | TRBJ2-7 | TRBD2 | TRBV6-6 | TGTGCCAGCAGCCCTAGCGGGAGGGAACCCTACGAGCAGTACTTC | CASSPSGREPYEQYF
few | TRBJ2-3 | NA | TRBV20-1 | TGCAGTGCTAAGGAGACAACTCGCACAGATACGCAGTATTTT | CSAKETTRTDTQYF
NA | TRBJ2-5 | TRBD2 | TRBV27 | TGTGCCAGCAGTTTCGGTCGGGCGGGAGGTCGGGGGTACTTC | CASSFGRAGGRGYF
NA | TRBJ1-5 | TRBD1 | TRBV20-1 | TGCAGTGCTTTCCGGGACAGGGATCAGCCCCAGCATTTT | CSAFRDRDQPQHF
NA | TRBJ2-1 | TRBD1 | TRBV25-1 | TGTGCCAGCAGTCCGGGACAGTGGGCCTACAATGAGCAGTTCTTC | CASSPGQWAYNEQFF
NA | TRBJ2-1 | TRBD1 | TRBV2 | TGTGCCAGCAGTGAAAATCTGGGACAGGGGGTGGATGAGCAGTTCTTC | CASSENLGQGVDEQFF
NA | TRBJ1-1 | NA | TRBV9 | TGTGCCAGCAGCGTAGGAGGGGGGAGTACTGAAGCTTTCTTT | CASSVGGGSTEAFF
NA | TRBJ1-2 | NA | TRBV6-2/TRBV6-3 | TGTGCCAGCAGGGTTGAGGGCGTACAGGGCAGCGGCTATGGCTACACCTTC | CASRVEGVQGSGYGYTF
NA | TRBJ1-1 | NA | TRBV2 | TGTGCCAGCAGTGGAGAGGCACGATCTGAAGCTTTCTTT | CASSGEARSEAFF
NA | TRBJ1-2 | NA | TRBV7-3 | TGTGCCAGCAGCCCTCGTTCGGGTTTCTATGGCTACACCTTC | CASSPRSGFYGYTF
NA | TRBJ1-1 | NA | TRBV7-2 | TGTGCCAGCAGCCTCGGGACAATGAACACTGAAGCTTTCTTT | CASSLGTMNTEAFF
once | TRBJ2-3 | TRBD2 | TRBV6-5 | TGTGCCAGCACCTCTCCTAGCGGGGCCGGGGTGGATACGCAGTATTTT | CASTSPSGAGVDTQYF
NA | TRBJ2-7 | TRBD1 | TRBV11-1 | TGTGCCTGCAGCCCCAGGACAGGGGGCGCTTACGAGCAGTACTTC | CACSPRTGGAYEQYF
NA | TRBJ2-1 | NA | TRBV18 | TGTGCCAGCTCACGAGAGCCAAGGCAGTTCTTC | CASSREPRQFF
few | TRBJ2-1 | NA | TRBV7-3 | TGTGCCAGCAGCTTACCAGGACTTCGCAATGAGCAGTTCTTC | CASSLPGLRNEQFF
NA | TRBJ1-6 | TRBD1 | TRBV20-1 | TGCAGTGCTAGGGGACAGGGAGAATATAATTCACCCCTCCACTTT | CSARGQGEYNSPLHF
NA | TRBJ2-1 | NA | TRBV7-9 | TGTGCCAGCAGCCCATATCCCTCAAACTCCGAGGGGCAGTTCTTC | CASSPYPSNSEGQFF
NA | TRBJ2-1 | NA | TRBV4-2 | TGTGCCAGCAGCCCAGGGGCTGTAGCCCCCTACAATGAGCAGTTCTTC | CASSPGAVAPYNEQFF
few | TRBJ2-7 | NA | TRBV11-2 | TGTGCCAGCAGCTTACCCTCCATCTACGAGCAGTACTTC | CASSLPSIYEQYF
few | TRBJ2-4 | NA | TRBV3-1 | TGTGCCAGCAGCCAAGACCCGGGGGGCGCGGGAAACATTCAGTACTTC | CASSQDPGGAGNIQYF
few | TRBJ2-7 | TRBD1 | TRBV7-2 | TGTGCCAGCAGCGACCGCAGGGGGCTCGAGCAGTACTTC | CASSDRRGLEQYF
NA | TRBJ2-4 | TRBD1 | TRBV7-2 | TGTGCCAGCAGCCCTGGGACAGGGGGCATTCAGTACTTC | CASSPGTGGIQYF
NA | TRBJ2-1 | NA | TRBV4-3 | TGCGCCAGCAGCCAAAGGCACACGGGGGGCACATACAATGAGCAGTTCTTC | CASSQRHTGGTYNEQFF
NA | TRBJ2-1 | NA | TRBV5-1 | TGTGCCAGCAGCTTAGGGGGGGGTAGGAGCTCCTACAATGAGCAGTTCTTC | CASSLGGGRSSYNEQFF
NA | TRBJ2-4 | NA | TRBV12-3/TRBV12-4 | TGTGCCAGCAGTTTGGGCCAGTTAACCAAAAACATTCAGTACTTC | CASSLGQLTKNIQYF
few | TRBJ2-5 | TRBD2 | TRBV20-1 | TGCAGTGCTAGGCAGCCACTAGCGGGGAAAGAGACCCAGTACTTC | CSARQPLAGKETQYF
NA | TRBJ2-7 | TRBD2 | TRBV9 | TGTGCCAGCAGCGTTAGCGGGGGGCCCTACGAGCAGTACTTC | CASSVSGGPYEQYF
few | TRBJ2-3 | NA | TRBV20-1 | TGCAGTGCTAGGGTCAGCCCCATAGCAGATACGCAGTATTTT | CSARVSPIADTQYF
NA | TRBJ2-1 | NA | TRBV6-1 | TGTGCCAGCAGTGACCCCAAGGACCCAAGCAATGAGCAGTTCTTC | CASSDPKDPSNEQFF
NA | TRBJ1-6 | NA | TRBV20-1 | TGCAGTGCTCAGTGGGGGGCGGGGGATAATTCACCCCTCCACTTT | CSAQWGAGDNSPLHF
NA | TRBJ2-1 | NA | TRBV6-1 | TGTGCCAGCTGCAGGGGGGAGTTGCGCAATGAGCAGTTCTTC | CASCRGELRNEQFF
few | TRBJ2-4 | TRBD1 | TRBV4-2 | TGTGCCAGCAGCCATGGAGGACAGGGGGAAAACATTCAGTACTTC | CASSHGGQGENIQYF
NA | TRBJ2-1 | NA | TRBV7-9 | TGTGCCAGCAGCTCCAGGCTTTCCTACGATGAGCAGTTCTTC | CASSSRLSYDEQFF
NA | TRBJ2-1 | TRBD2 | TRBV28 | TGTGCCAGCAGTTTAACGGGGGGGCCTGCGAATGAGCAGTTCTTC | CASSLTGGPANEQFF
once | TRBJ2-7 | TRBD1 | TRBV6-5 | TGTGCCAGCAGTTACTCGACCGGACAGGCGACCTACGAGCAGTACTTC | CASSYSTGQATYEQYF
NA | TRBJ2-1 | NA | TRBV12-3/TRBV12-4 | TGTGCCAGCAGTTCTATGAAGGAGCAGTTCTTC | CASSSMKEQFF
NA | TRBJ2-5 | TRBD1 | TRBV5-1 | TGCGCCAGCAGCAGCTCGGGACAGCCCCAAGAGACCCAGTACTTC | CASSSSGQPQETQYF
NA | TRBJ1-1 | TRBD1 | TRBV4-3 | TGCGCCAGCAGCAACATATACCAGGGGGTAGGAACTAAAGCTTTCTTT | CASSNIYQGVGTKAFF
NA | TRBJ2-3 | NA | TRBV28 | TGTGCCAGCAGTTTATCCCTCGGGGGCAGGGGATTTGCAGATACGCAGTATTTT | CASSLSLGGRGFADTQYF
NA | TRBJ2-1 | NA | TRBV3-1 | TGTGCCAGCAGCCTTCGACTAGAAAACAATGAGCAGTTCTTC | CASSLRLENNEQFF
few | TRBJ2-5 | NA | TRBV5-5 | TGTGCCAGCAGCGACCGGGACGGTGGTCGGAAGACCCAGTACTTC | CASSDRDGGRKTQYF
NA | TRBJ1-2 | NA | TRBV7-3 | TGTGCCAGCAGCGTAGACGGAGCTCGGGGCTACACCTTC | CASSVDGARGYTF
few | TRBJ1-2 | NA | TRBV5-1 | TGCGCCAGCAGTGCCGGAGATGTTCGTGGCTACACCTTC | CASSAGDVRGYTF